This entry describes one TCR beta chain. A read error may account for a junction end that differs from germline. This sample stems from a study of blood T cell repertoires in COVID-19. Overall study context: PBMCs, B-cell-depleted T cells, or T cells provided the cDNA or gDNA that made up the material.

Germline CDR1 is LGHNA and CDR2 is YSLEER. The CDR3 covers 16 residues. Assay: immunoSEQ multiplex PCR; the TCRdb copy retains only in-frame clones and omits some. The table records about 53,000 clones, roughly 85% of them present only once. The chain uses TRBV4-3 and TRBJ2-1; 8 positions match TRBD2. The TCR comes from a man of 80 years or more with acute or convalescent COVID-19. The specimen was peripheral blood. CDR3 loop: CASSQDTGAPGTSKLF. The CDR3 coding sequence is TGCGCCAGCAGCCAAGATACCGGGGCCCCCGGGACTAGTAAACTCTTC.